This T cell receptor (beta chain) was sequenced for a study of cytomegalovirus exposure and HLA in healthy donors. Details on this clone: Antigen unknown.

Assay: immunoSEQ multiplex PCR; the TCRdb copy retains only in-frame clones and omits some. This sample has 150,000 to 180,000 clones, with 80% to 90% found just once. Germline CDR1 and CDR2: LGHNA and YSLEER. The CDR3 covers 16 residues. V dropped 2 bases and J dropped 8; count of bases not matched to a gene: 8. The study's findings and limits: According to a later analysis, TCR clusters from the first cohort tended to co-occur in the 110 or so validation repertoires. Among TCR beta chains, those listed as cytomegalovirus-associated numbered fewer than 200. In vitro, a few CMV-associated chains proved specific for CMV antigens. Both high specificity and high sensitivity reportedly marked the classifier's diagnosis of cytomegalovirus status.

The chain links TRBV4-3 to TRBJ2-1; 11 bases are a match to TRBD2. Sample: PBMCs. The sequence derives from a man between 18 and 29 years old in good health and CMV-seropositive. In DNA, the CDR3 is TGCGCCAGCAGCCAAAATGTAGCGGGAGGGTTCGATGAGCAGTTCTTC. Encoded protein: CASSQNVAGGFDEQFF.